This TCR beta chain was obtained from a study of breast tumors, draining lymph nodes, adjacent tissues. TCRdb recomputed calls from the multiplex PCR reads with MiXCR, one row per CDR3 protein. This table holds 150,000 to 200,000 distinct CDR3 sequences, 31% found once. Overall study results and limits: Luminal-like breast cancer showed significantly higher tumor–nontumor repertoire similarity than basal-like. The data were judged consistent with most tumor T cells coming from lymph node and expanding in tumor. Tumor repertoires ranked between lymph nodes and nontumor tissue in diversity, with V and J gene preferences.

Note on this clonotype: The antigen remains unidentified. Being one base from a much bigger clone, this may be a read error.

Axillary draining lymph nodes of breast cancer patients supplied the node samples. The CDR3 contains 16 residues. Germline assignment: CDR1 MNHNS and CDR2 SASEGT. Trimming removed 5 bases at V and 4 bases at J, with 15 bases between. The specimen was axillary lymph node tissue. This chain connects TRBV6-1 to TRBJ1-6, with TRBD1 as a possible D gene (5 bases). The sequence was obtained from a female donor with breast cancer. Some clones in this sample may be carry-over from other donors' samples. The CDR3 reads CASSPGTESYNSPLHF. CDR3 in DNA: TGTGCCAGCAGTCCCGGGACGGAGTCATATAATTCACCCCTCCACTTT.